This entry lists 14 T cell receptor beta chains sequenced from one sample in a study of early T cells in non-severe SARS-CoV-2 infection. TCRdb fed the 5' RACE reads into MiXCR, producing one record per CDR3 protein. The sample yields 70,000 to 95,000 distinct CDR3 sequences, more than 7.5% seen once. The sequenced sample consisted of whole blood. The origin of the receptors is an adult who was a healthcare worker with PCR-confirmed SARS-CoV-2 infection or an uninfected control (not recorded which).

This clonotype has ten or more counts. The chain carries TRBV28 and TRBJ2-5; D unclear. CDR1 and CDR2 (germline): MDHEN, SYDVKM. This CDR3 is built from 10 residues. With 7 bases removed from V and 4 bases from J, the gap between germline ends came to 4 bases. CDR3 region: CASTGETQYF. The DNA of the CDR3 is TGTGCCAGCACAGGAGAGACCCAGTACTTC.

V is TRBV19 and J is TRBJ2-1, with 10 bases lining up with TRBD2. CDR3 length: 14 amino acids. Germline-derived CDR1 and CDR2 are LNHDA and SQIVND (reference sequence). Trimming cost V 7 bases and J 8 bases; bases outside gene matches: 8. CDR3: CASKLTSGNYEQFF. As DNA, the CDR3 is TGTGCCAGTAAGTTAACTAGCGGGAACTATGAGCAGTTCTTC.

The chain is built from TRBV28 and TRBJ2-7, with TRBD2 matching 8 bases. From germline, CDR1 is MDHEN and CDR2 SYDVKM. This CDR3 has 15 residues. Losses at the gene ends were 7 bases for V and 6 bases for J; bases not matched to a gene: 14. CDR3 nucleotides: TGTGCCAGCACCTCCTGGGCGGGAGGATACCGCGAGCAGTACTTC. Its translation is CASTSWAGGYREQYF.

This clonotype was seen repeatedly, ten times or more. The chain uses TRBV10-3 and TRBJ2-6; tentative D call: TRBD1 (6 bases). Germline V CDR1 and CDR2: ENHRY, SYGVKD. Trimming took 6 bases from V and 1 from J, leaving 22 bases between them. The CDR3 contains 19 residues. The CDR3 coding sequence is TGTGCCATCAGCCCGGTTCCCCCAGGGGCCGTTTCTGGGGCCAACGTCCTGACTTTC. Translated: CAISPVPPGAVSGANVLTF.

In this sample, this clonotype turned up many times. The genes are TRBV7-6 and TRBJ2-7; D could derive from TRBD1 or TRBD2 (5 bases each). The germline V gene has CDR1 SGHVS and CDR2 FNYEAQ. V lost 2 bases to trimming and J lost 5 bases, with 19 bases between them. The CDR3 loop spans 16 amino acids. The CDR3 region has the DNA TGTGCCAGCAGCTTACACCCGGGACCATTAAATAACGAGCAGTACTTC. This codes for CASSLHPGPLNNEQYF.

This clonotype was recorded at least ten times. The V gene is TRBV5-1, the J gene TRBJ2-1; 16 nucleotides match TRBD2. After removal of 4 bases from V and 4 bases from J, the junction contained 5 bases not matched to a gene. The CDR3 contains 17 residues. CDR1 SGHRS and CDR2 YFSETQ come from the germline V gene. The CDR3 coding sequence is TGCGCCAGCAGCCCGGGACTAGCGGGAGGGCTTTACAATGAGCAGTTCTTC. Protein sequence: CASSPGLAGGLYNEQFF.

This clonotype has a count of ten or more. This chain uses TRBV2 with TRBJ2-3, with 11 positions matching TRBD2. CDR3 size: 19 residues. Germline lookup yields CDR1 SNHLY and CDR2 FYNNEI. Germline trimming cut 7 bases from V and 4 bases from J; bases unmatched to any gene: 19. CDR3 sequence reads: CASKTGTEASGRWADTQYF. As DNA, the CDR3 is TGTGCCAGCAAAACAGGGACGGAAGCTAGCGGGAGGTGGGCAGATACGCAGTATTTT.

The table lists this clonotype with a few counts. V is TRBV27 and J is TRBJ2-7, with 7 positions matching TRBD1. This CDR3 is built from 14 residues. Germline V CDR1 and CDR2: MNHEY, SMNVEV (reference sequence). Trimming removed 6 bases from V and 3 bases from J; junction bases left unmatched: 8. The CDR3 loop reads CASSSRQGIYEQYF. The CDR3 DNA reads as TGTGCCAGCAGCTCCCGACAGGGCATCTACGAGCAGTACTTC.

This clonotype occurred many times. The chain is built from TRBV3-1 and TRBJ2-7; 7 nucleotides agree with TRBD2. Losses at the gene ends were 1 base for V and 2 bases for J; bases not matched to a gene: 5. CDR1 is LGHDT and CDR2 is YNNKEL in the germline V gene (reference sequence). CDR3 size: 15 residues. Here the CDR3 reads CASSQALARAYEQYF. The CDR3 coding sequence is TGTGCCAGCAGCCAAGCACTAGCGAGAGCCTACGAGCAGTACTTC.

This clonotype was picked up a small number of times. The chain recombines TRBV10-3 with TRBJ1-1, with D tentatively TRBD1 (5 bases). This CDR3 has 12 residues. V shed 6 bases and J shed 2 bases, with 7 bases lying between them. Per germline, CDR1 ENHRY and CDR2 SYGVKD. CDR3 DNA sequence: TGTGCCATCAGGAGGGGAAACACTGAAGCTTTCTTT. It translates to CAIRRGNTEAFF.

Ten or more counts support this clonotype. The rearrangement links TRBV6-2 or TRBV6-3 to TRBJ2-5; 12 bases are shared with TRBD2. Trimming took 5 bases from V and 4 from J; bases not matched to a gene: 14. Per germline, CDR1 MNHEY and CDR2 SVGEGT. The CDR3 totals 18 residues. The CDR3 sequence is CASSPRLAGVSRGETQYF. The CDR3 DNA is TGTGCCAGCAGTCCCCGACTAGCGGGAGTCTCCCGGGGAGAGACCCAGTACTTC.

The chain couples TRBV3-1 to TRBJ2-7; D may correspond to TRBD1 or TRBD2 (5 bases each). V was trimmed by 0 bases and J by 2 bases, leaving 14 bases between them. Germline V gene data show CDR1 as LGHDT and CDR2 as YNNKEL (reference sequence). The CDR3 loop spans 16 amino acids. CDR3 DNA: TGTGCCAGCAGCCAAGATCTGGGGCGGGCCACCTACGAGCAGTACTTC. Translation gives CASSQDLGRATYEQYF.

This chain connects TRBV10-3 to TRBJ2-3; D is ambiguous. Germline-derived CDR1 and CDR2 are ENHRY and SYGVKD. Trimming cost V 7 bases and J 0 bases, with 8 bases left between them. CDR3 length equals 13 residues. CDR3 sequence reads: CAIKSESTDTQYF. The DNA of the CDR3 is TGTGCCATCAAGTCCGAAAGCACAGATACGCAGTATTTT.

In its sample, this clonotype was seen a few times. CDR3 amino acids: CATPREYF. CDR3 nucleotide sequence: TGTGCCACCCCCCGGGAGTATTTT. The J gene is TRBJ2-3, the V gene TRBV27; D gene ambiguous. V was shortened by 10 bases and J by 13 bases, with 9 bases between the two germline ends. Germline lookup yields CDR1 MNHEY and CDR2 SMNVEV (reference sequence). This CDR3 is 8 amino acids long.